Below, 31 T cell receptor beta chains from the same sample are listed, as sequenced in a study of T cell responses to AZD1222 COVID-19 vaccine. Clones were sequenced by immunoSEQ multiplex PCR, and TCRdb holds only the in-frame ones, with some missing. Of roughly 110,000 clones listed, about 90% were seen once; the top ten hold roughly 6.5%. This sample comprised peripheral blood, obtained on day 0 of AZD1222 vaccination. These receptors came from an adult in good health.

The chain couples TRBV27 to TRBJ1-2, with 7 bases matching TRBD1. Germline V gene lookup returns CDR1 MNHEY and CDR2 SMNVEV (reference sequence). Trimming removed 5 bases from V and 8 bases from J; junction bases left unmatched: 11. The CDR3 is 14 residues long. CDR3 in amino acids: CASSQRQGLGGYTF. CDR3 DNA sequence: TGTGCCAGCAGTCAGCGACAGGGCCTGGGGGGCTACACCTTC.

V is TRBV25-1 and J is TRBJ2-4; D is possibly TRBD2 (5 bases). The V end lost 3 bases, the J end lost 0 bases, and 9 bases lay between the germline ends. The length of the CDR3 is 15 residues. Per germline, CDR1 MGHDK and CDR2 SYGVNS. CDR3 sequence: CASSDGGLAKNIQYF. The DNA of the CDR3 is TGTGCCAGCAGTGATGGCGGGCTAGCCAAAAACATTCAGTACTTC.

The chain links TRBV6-5 to TRBJ1-5, with 8 bases lining up with TRBD1. V lost 7 bases, J lost 8 bases, and 7 bases stayed unmatched. The CDR3 runs 13 residues. Germline V lookup: CDR1 MNHEY, CDR2 SVGAGI. The CDR3 spells CASTNRGWEPQHF. CDR3 coding DNA: TGTGCCAGCACCAACAGGGGGTGGGAGCCCCAGCATTTT.

The table lists this clone with a few counts. The chain recombines TRBV19 with TRBJ2-7; D unresolved. The V gene's germline CDR1 is LNHDA and CDR2 SQIVND (reference sequence). Trimming pared 10 bases from V and 1 base from J, leaving 14 bases between. CDR3 length: 13 residues. Written as DNA, the CDR3 is TGTGCCACCACCAGAGACGCTTCCTACGAGCAGTACTTC. It yields the protein CATTRDASYEQYF.

V and J are TRBV18 and TRBJ2-7; D is uncertain. Trimming shortened V by 4 bases and J by 3 bases, and 4 bases separated the two germline ends. CDR3 length equals 11 residues. Germline CDR1 is KGHSH and CDR2 is LQKENI. The CDR3 DNA follows: TGTGCCAGCTCACTAAACTACGAGCAGTACTTC. Translation gives CASSLNYEQYF.

This clone was seen just once. The CDR3 is CASSQILNSPLHF. The CDR3 DNA reads as TGTGCCAGCAGCCAAATACTGAATTCACCCCTCCACTTT. The rearrangement uses TRBV14 and TRBJ1-6; D gene uncertain. This CDR3 has 13 amino acids. Germline-derived CDR1 and CDR2 are SGHDN and FVKESK. The V end lost 2 bases, the J end lost 7 bases, and 6 bases lay between the germline ends.

The CDR3 here is CASSRQGILSGNTIYF. CDR3 nucleotides: TGTGCCAGCAGCCGACAGGGGATACTCTCTGGAAACACCATATATTTT. This chain joins TRBV9 and TRBJ1-3, with 8 nucleotides matching TRBD1. The CDR3 has 16 residues. V shed 4 bases, J shed 0 bases, and the junction held 6 bases outside the gene matches. Germline V gene data show CDR1 as SGDLS and CDR2 as YYNGEE.

The rearrangement joins TRBV6-5 to TRBJ1-1; D unresolved. There are 15 residues in the CDR3. V lost 0 bases to trimming and J lost 2 bases, with 10 bases between them. The germline gives CDR1 MNHEY, CDR2 SVGAGI. The CDR3 here is CASSYSIEINTEAFF. The DNA of the CDR3 is TGTGCCAGCAGTTACTCGATTGAAATCAACACTGAAGCTTTCTTT.

The genes are TRBV6-2 or TRBV6-3 and TRBJ2-5, with a weak D call TRBD1 (6 bases). V was pared by 5 bases and J by 4 bases, with 11 bases between. This CDR3 contains 13 residues. Per the germline V gene, CDR1 is MNHEY and CDR2 is SVGEGT. Written as DNA, the CDR3 is TGTGCCAGCAGTCCCACAGGGCGAGAGACCCAGTACTTC. Its protein is CASSPTGRETQYF.

This chain joins TRBV28 and TRBJ1-4; D is unclear. Germline values: CDR1 MDHEN, CDR2 SYDVKM. The CDR3 covers 16 residues. V lost 3 bases to trimming and J lost 0 bases, with 11 bases between them. The CDR3 reads CASSFPRASTNEKLFF. Here the CDR3 DNA reads TGTGCCAGCAGTTTCCCCCGGGCTTCAACTAATGAAAAACTGTTTTTT.

The chain couples TRBV9 to TRBJ2-7; 7 nucleotides match TRBD2. V lost 4 bases to trimming and J lost 6 bases; unmatched junction nucleotides: 10. The CDR3 consists of 14 residues. Germline V gene sequence: CDR1 SGDLS, CDR2 YYNGEE. The CDR3 nucleotides are TGTGCCAGCAGCACCCGGGACTACCTTGGCGAGCAGTACTTC. Translation: CASSTRDYLGEQYF.

The sample holds a few counts of this clone. The rearrangement joins TRBV4-1 to TRBJ1-3; TRBD1 agrees at 8 bases. The CDR3 consists of 15 residues. V was pared by 2 bases and J by 2 bases, with 2 bases of the junction left unmatched. Per germline, CDR1 MGHRA and CDR2 YSYEKL. In nucleotides, the CDR3 is TGCGCCAGCAGCCAAAGGACAGGGACTGGAAACACCATATATTTT. Amino acids: CASSQRTGTGNTIYF.

The rearrangement joins TRBV11-2 to TRBJ1-2; tentative D call: TRBD1 (6 bases). CDR1 SGHAT and CDR2 FQNNGV come from the germline V gene. V was clipped by 5 bases and J by 5 bases, with 18 bases between them. The CDR3 is made up of 15 amino acids. CDR3 DNA: TGTGCCAGCAGCCTTCGAGTGGAAGGGGGGTATGGCTACACCTTC. Protein sequence: CASSLRVEGGYGYTF.

This clone was detected only once. The chain combines TRBV19 with TRBJ2-7, with 12 positions matching TRBD2. V was pared by 5 bases and J by 2 bases, with 4 bases of the junction left unmatched. The CDR3 loop spans 15 amino acids. Germline CDR1 is LNHDA and CDR2 is SQIVND (reference sequence). CDR3 loop: CASSPRTSGAYEQYF. Here the CDR3 DNA reads TGTGCCAGTAGTCCCCGGACTAGCGGGGCCTACGAGCAGTACTTC. Full variable domain (remainder filled in from reference TRBV19 and TRBJ2-7): DGGITQSPKYLFRKEGQNVTLSCEQNLNHDAMYWYRQDPGQGLRLIYYSQIVNDFQKGDIAEGYSVSREKKESFPLTVTSAQKNPTAFYLCASSPRTSGAYEQYFGPGTRLTVT.

This clone was detected once. The chain carries TRBV27 and TRBJ1-1; D is uncertain. V lost 5 bases, J lost 0 bases, and 16 bases lay in between. CDR1 and CDR2 (germline): MNHEY, SMNVEV (reference sequence). The CDR3 has 16 amino acids. CDR3 nucleotides: TGTGCCAGCAGTCACCGGACGGACGGTTTGAACACTGAAGCTTTCTTT. It encodes CASSHRTDGLNTEAFF.

Worth noting for this clone: Other DNA sequences in this sample translate to the same CDR3. The chain employs TRBV5-1 and TRBJ2-1; TRBD2 matches 14 bases. The V and J ends lost 4 bases and 7 bases, in that order; junction bases with no gene match: 4. Germline assignment: CDR1 SGHRS and CDR2 YFSETQ. This CDR3 has 15 residues. The CDR3 DNA is TGCGCCAGCAGCGAGGGACTAGCGGGAGTTAATGAGCAGTTCTTC. Its protein is CASSEGLAGVNEQFF.

The chain has TRBV7-9 and TRBJ2-1; 9 bases line up with TRBD2. Trimming removed 5 bases from V and 7 bases from J; junction bases left unmatched: 9. Germline CDR1 and CDR2: SEHNR and FQNEAQ (reference sequence). There are 15 residues in the CDR3. The CDR3 region is CASSLSGRKGNEQFF. The CDR3 region has the DNA TGTGCCAGCAGCCTTAGCGGGAGAAAGGGTAATGAGCAGTTCTTC.

This clone was picked up a small number of times. The chain is built from TRBV24-1 and TRBJ2-7; 9 nucleotides match TRBD1. The CDR3 is 15 residues long. Germline CDR1 and CDR2: KGHDR and SFDVKD. Unmatched junction bases numbered 8, after V lost 4 bases and J lost 5 bases. The CDR3 loop is CATSDKQGARNEQYF. DNA of the CDR3: TGTGCCACCAGTGACAAACAGGGGGCGCGAAACGAGCAGTACTTC.

On this clone itself: At one of its ends the junction is not consistent with the germline gene, which may arise from a read error. The chain carries TRBV5-6 and TRBJ2-2, with D unresolved. This CDR3 has 14 residues. Germline assignment: CDR1 SGHDT and CDR2 YYEEEE. Here the CDR3 DNA reads TGTGCCGGCAGCTTCGCATCGGGCACCGGGGAGCTGTTTTTT. It yields the protein CAGSFASGTGELFF. Combining the CDR3 with reference TRBV5-6 and TRBJ2-2 gives the whole variable domain DAGVTQSPTHLIKTRGQQVTLRCSPKSGHDTVSWYQQALGQGPQFIFQYYEEEERQRGNFPDRFSGHQFPNYSSELNVNALLLGDSALYLCAGSFASGTGELFFGEGSRLTVL.

V is TRBV11-2 and J is TRBJ1-2, with a tentative D call TRBD1 (5 bases). The ends were cut back, 5 bases at V and 2 bases at J, with 15 bases in the middle. This CDR3 contains 15 residues. Germline CDR1 SGHAT, CDR2 FQNNGV. This CDR3 reads CASSPPGPPNYGYTF. The CDR3 DNA reads TGTGCCAGCAGCCCACCGGGACCTCCCAACTATGGCTACACCTTC.

CDR3 residues: CASSPDRVGNQPQHF. CDR3 DNA: TGTGCCAGCAGTCCCGACCGGGTTGGGAATCAGCCCCAGCATTTT. This chain links TRBV27 with TRBJ1-5; no clear D. V was cut by 5 bases and J by 4 bases, with 15 bases left in between. The CDR3 runs to 15 residues. Germline V CDR1 and CDR2: MNHEY, SMNVEV (reference sequence).

The CDR3 bases are TGTGCCAGAAGCCCCGGGACAGGGAAGGTCTGGGCCAACGTCCTGACTTTC. It specifies CARSPGTGKVWANVLTF. The chain combines TRBV5-3 with TRBJ2-6; 9 bases agree with TRBD1. TRBV5-3 is an open reading frame whose function is uncertain. The CDR3 has 17 amino acids. V was pared by 4 bases and J by 5 bases, with 10 bases of the junction left unmatched.

This chain connects TRBV6-5 to TRBJ1-1; D is ambiguous. CDR1 is MNHEY and CDR2 is SVGAGI in the germline V gene. This CDR3 spans 13 amino acids. Trimming shortened V by 2 bases and J by 5 bases, and 9 bases separated the two germline ends. In DNA form, the CDR3 reads TGTGCCAGCAGTTACGGAATGGGGACTGAAGCTTTCTTT. Translating gives CASSYGMGTEAFF.

This sequence joins TRBV7-3 and TRBJ2-5; TRBD2 might be the D (5 bases). Trimming took off 2 bases at V and 2 bases at J, with 9 bases between the two ends. The germline V gene encodes CDR1 SGHTA and CDR2 FQGTGA. CDR3 length equals 14 residues. The CDR3 protein is CASSLVASQETQYF. The CDR3 region has the DNA TGTGCCAGCAGCTTAGTAGCGAGTCAAGAGACCCAGTACTTC.

This clone occurred a few times. The chain employs TRBV5-6 and TRBJ1-2; D is undetermined. Trimming removed 3 bases at V and 4 bases at J, with 7 bases between. CDR1 and CDR2 from the germline V gene are SGHDT and YYEEEE. This CDR3 is 12 amino acids long. The CDR3 sequence is CASSSGPYGYTF. The CDR3 nucleotides are TGTGCCAGCAGCTCAGGACCCTATGGCTACACCTTC.

The chain combines TRBV3-1 (or the pseudogene TRBV3-2) with TRBJ2-7; D possibly corresponds to TRBD2 (6 bases). The germline V gene encodes CDR1 LGHDT and CDR2 YNNKEL (reference sequence). The CDR3 totals 14 residues. V was pared by 4 bases and J by 6 bases, with 16 bases between. CDR3 sequence: CASSPLGGIGEQYF. CDR3 DNA sequence: TGTGCCAGCAGCCCCTTGGGGGGAATTGGCGAGCAGTACTTC.

The J gene is TRBJ1-1, the V gene TRBV2; D is unclear. The germline V and J ends were trimmed by 4 bases and 4 bases, with 13 bases remaining between them. CDR1 and CDR2 from the germline V gene are SNHLY and FYNNEI. This CDR3 has 14 amino acids. CDR3 bases: TGTGCCAGCAGTGCCGAAAGAGAGGGCACTGAAGCTTTCTTT. Residues: CASSAEREGTEAFF.

The genes are TRBV20-1 and TRBJ2-5; TRBD2 is a possible D gene (5 bases). V was shortened by 3 bases and J by 5 bases, with 10 bases between the two germline ends. The CDR3 covers 12 residues. Germline assignment: CDR1 DFQATT and CDR2 SNEGSKA (reference sequence). CDR3 sequence: CSASNPSETQYF. The CDR3 DNA follows: TGCAGTGCTAGTAATCCTAGCGAGACCCAGTACTTC.

V gene TRBV27 combines with J gene TRBJ2-1, with TRBD2 matching over 8 bases. There are 15 residues in the CDR3. Trimming took 7 bases from V and 7 from J; bases not matched to a gene: 12. In germline, CDR1 is MNHEY, CDR2 SMNVEV (reference sequence). Written as DNA, the CDR3 is TGTGCCAGCACCGGTAGGAGCGGGAGTATAAATGAGCAGTTCTTC. It codes for CASTGRSGSINEQFF.

CDR3 region: CASSLKGGSNYEQYF. CDR3 DNA: TGTGCCAGCAGTTTAAAAGGCGGGAGCAACTACGAGCAGTACTTC. V usage is TRBV27 and J usage is TRBJ2-7, with 7 bases identical to TRBD2. The CDR3 length is 15 residues. J lost 3 bases, V lost 2 bases, and 7 bases had no gene match. Per germline, CDR1 MNHEY and CDR2 SMNVEV (reference sequence).

The count of this clone is one. V and J are TRBV6-5 and TRBJ2-7, with D perhaps TRBD1 (6 bases). Germline CDR1 and CDR2: MNHEY and SVGAGI. The CDR3 has 14 amino acids. Deletions cut 5 bases from V and 3 bases from J, with 14 bases between. CDR3 region: CASSPQGSIYEQYF. The CDR3, as DNA: TGTGCCAGCAGTCCACAGGGCTCAATCTACGAGCAGTACTTC.